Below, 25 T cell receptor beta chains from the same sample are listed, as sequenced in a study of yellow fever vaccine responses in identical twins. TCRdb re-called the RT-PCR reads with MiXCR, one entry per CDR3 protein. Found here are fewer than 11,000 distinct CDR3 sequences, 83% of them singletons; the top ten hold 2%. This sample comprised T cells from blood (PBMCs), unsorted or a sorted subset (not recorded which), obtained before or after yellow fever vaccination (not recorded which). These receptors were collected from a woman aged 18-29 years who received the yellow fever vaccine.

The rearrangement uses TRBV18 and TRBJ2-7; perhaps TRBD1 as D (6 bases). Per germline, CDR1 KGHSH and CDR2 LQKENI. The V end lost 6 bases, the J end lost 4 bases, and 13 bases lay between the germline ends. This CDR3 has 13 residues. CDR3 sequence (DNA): TGTGCCAGCTCGCCCGGGACACATTACGAGCAGTACTTC. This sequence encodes CASSPGTHYEQYF.

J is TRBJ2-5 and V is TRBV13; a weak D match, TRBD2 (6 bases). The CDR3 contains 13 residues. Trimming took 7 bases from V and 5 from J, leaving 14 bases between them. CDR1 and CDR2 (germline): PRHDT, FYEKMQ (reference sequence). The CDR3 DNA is TGTGCCAGCAAGGAGGGGCGGCTTGAGACCCAGTACTTC. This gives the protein CASKEGRLETQYF.

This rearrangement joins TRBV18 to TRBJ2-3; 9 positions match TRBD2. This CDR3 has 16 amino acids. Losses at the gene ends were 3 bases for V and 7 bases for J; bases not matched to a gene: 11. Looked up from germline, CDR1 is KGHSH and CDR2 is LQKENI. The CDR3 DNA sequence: TGTGCCAGCTCACCTCCAAGTCGGACTAGCGATTATACGCAGTATTTT. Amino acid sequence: CASSPPSRTSDYTQYF. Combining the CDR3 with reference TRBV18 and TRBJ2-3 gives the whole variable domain NAGVMQNPRHLVRRRGQEARLRCSPMKGHSHVYWYRQLPEEGLKFMVYLQKENIIDESGMPKERFSAEFPKEGPSILRIQQVVRGDSAAYFCASSPPSRTSDYTQYFGPGTRLTVL.

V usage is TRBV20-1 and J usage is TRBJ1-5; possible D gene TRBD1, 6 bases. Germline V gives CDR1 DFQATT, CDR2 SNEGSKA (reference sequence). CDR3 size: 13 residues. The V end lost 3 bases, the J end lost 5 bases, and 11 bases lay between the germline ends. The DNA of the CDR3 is TGCAGTGCTAGTTTGGGGGCGGATCAGCCCCAGCATTTT. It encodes CSASLGADQPQHF.

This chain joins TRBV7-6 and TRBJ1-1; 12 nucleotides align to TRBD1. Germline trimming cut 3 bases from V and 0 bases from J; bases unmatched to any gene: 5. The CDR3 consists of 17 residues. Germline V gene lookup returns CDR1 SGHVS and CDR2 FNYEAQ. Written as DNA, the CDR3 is TGTGCCAGCAGCTTTGGGACAGGGGGCCTCATGAACACTGAAGCTTTCTTT. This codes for CASSFGTGGLMNTEAFF. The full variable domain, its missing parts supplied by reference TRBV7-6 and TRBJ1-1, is GAGVSQSPRYKVTKRGQDVALRCDPISGHVSLYWYRQALGQGPEFLTYFNYEAQQDKSGLPNDRFSAERPEGSISTLTIQRTEQRDSAMYRCASSFGTGGLMNTEAFFGQGTRLTVV.

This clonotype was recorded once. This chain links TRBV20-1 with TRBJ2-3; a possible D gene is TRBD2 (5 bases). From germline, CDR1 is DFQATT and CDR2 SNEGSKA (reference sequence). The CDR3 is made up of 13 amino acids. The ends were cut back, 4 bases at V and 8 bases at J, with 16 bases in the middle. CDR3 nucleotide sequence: TGCAGTGCTAAGATCCTAGCAGAGGGTACGCAGTATTTT. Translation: CSAKILAEGTQYF.

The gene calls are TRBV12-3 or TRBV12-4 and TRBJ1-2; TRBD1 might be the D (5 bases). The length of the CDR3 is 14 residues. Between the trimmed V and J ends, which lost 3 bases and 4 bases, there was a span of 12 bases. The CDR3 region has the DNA TGTGCCAGCAGTTTTGACAGCCGGATCTATGGCTACACCTTC. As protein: CASSFDSRIYGYTF.

The CDR3 sequence: CASSELGQGAGAFF. The CDR3 DNA reads TGTGCCAGCAGTGAATTGGGGCAGGGGGCCGGAGCTTTCTTT. The V call is TRBV2, the J call TRBJ1-1; 8 bases fit TRBD1. The V and J ends lost 2 bases and 10 bases, in that order; junction bases with no gene match: 9. In germline, CDR1 is SNHLY, CDR2 FYNNEI. This CDR3 spans 14 amino acids. Using reference TRBV2 and TRBJ1-1 for the parts outside the CDR3, the full variable domain is EPEVTQTPSHQVTQMGQEVILRCVPISNHLYFYWYRQILGQKVEFLVSFYNNEISEKSEIFDDQFSVERPDGSNFTLKIRSTKLEDSAMYFCASSELGQGAGAFFGQGTRLTVV.

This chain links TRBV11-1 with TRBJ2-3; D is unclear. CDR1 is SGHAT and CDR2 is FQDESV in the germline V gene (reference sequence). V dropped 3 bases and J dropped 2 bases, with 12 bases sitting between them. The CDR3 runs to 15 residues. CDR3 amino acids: CASSLIVQYTDTQYF. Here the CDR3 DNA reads TGTGCCAGCAGCTTGATAGTACAGTACACAGATACGCAGTATTTT. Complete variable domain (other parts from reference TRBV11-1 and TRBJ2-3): EAEVAQSPRYKITEKSQAVAFWCDPISGHATLYWYRQILGQGPELLVQFQDESVVDDSQLPKDRFSAERLKGVDSTLKIQPAELGDSAMYLCASSLIVQYTDTQYFGPGTRLTVL.

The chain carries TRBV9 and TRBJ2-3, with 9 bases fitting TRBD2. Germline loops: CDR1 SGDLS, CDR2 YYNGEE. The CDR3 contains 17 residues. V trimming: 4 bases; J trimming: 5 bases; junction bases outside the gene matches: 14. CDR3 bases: TGTGCCAGCAGCCCCCGTTGGGGCGGGAGGGCGGAAGATACGCAGTATTTT. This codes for CASSPRWGGRAEDTQYF.

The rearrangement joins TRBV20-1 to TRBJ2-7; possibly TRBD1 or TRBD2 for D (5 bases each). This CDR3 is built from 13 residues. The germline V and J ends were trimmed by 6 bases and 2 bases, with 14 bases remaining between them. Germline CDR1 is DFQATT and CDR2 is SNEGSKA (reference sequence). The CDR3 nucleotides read TGCAGTGCCAAGTCGCTGGGACCCTACGAGCAGTACGTC. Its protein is CSAKSLGPYEQYV.

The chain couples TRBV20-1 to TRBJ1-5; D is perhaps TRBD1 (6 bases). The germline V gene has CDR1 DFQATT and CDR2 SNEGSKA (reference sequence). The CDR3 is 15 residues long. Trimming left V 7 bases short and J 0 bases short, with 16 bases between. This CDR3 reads CSGLGQLYSNQPQHF. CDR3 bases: TGCAGTGGCCTAGGACAGCTTTATAGCAATCAGCCCCAGCATTTT.

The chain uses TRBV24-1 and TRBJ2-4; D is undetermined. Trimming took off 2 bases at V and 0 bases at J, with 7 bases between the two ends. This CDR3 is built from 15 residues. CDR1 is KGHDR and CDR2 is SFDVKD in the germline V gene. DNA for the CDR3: TGTGCCACCAGTGATTCCACACTAGCCAAAAACATTCAGTACTTC. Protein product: CATSDSTLAKNIQYF.

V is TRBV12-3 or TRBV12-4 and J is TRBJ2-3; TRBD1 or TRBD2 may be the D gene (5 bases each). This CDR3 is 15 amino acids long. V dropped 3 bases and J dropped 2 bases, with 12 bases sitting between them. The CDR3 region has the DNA TGTGCCAGCAGTTTGGGACGCCTTCCCACAGATACGCAGTATTTT. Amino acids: CASSLGRLPTDTQYF.

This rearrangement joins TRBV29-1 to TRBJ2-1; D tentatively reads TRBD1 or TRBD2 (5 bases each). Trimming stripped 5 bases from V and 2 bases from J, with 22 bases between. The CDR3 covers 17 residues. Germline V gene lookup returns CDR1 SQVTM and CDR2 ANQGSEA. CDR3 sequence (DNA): TGCAGCGTTTCGGGTGGGGCCACGGGGAACACCTACAATGAGCAGTTCTTC. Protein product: CSVSGGATGNTYNEQFF.

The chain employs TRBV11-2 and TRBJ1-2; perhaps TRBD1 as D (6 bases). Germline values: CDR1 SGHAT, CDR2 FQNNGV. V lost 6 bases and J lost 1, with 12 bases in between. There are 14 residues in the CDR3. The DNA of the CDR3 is TGTGCCAGCAGTCCAGGGACACTTAACTATGGCTACACCTTC. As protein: CASSPGTLNYGYTF.

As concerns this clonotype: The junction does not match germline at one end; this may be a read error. DNA of the CDR3: TGTGCCAGCAGCGTAACAGGGGGCAGAGAGACCCAGTACTTC. Its translation: CASSVTGGRETQYF. J is TRBJ2-5 and V is TRBV7-3, with 9 bases identical to TRBD1. The CDR3 is 14 residues long. The V gene's germline CDR1 is SGHTA and CDR2 FQGTGA.

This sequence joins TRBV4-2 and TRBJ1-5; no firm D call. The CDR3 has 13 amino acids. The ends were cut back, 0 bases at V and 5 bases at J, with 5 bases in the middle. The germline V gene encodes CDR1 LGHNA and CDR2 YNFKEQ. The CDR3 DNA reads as TGTGCCAGCAGCCAAGAGAGGTATCAGCCCCAGCATTTT. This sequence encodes CASSQERYQPQHF.

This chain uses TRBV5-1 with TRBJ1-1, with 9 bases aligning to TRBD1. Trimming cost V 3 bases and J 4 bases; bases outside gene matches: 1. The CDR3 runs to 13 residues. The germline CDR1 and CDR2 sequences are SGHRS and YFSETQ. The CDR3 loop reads CASSSTGGTEAFF. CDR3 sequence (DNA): TGCGCCAGCAGCTCGACAGGGGGCACTGAAGCTTTCTTT.

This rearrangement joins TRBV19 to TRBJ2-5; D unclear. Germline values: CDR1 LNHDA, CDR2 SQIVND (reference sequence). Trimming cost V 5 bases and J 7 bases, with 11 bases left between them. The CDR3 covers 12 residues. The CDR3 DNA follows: TGTGCCAGTAGTTCTCCGCCAGGGACCCAGTACTTC. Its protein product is CASSSPPGTQYF.

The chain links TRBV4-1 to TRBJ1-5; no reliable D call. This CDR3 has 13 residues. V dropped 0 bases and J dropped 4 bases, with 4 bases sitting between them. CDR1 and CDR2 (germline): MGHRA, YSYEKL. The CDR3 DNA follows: TGCGCCAGCAGCCAAGAACCGAATCAGCCCCAGCATTTT. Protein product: CASSQEPNQPQHF.

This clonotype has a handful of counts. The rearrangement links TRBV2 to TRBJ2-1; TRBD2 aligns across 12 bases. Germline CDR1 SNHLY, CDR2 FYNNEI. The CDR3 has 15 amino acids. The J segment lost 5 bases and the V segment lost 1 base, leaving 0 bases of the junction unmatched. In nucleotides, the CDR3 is TGTGCCAGCAGTGAAGGGACTAGCGGGAACAATGAGCAGTTCTTC. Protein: CASSEGTSGNNEQFF.

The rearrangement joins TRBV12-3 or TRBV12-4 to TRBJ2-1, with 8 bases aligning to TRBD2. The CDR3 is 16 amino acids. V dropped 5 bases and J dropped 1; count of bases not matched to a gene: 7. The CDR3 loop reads CASSPLAGGSYNEQFF. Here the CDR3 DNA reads TGTGCCAGCAGTCCCCTGGCGGGAGGTTCCTACAATGAGCAGTTCTTC.

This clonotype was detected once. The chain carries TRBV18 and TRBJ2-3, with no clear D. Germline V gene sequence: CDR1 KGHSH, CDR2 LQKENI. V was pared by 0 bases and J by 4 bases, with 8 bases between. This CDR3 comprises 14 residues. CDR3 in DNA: TGTGCCAGCTCACCACCGGGTAGAGCAGATACGCAGTATTTT. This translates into CASSPPGRADTQYF.

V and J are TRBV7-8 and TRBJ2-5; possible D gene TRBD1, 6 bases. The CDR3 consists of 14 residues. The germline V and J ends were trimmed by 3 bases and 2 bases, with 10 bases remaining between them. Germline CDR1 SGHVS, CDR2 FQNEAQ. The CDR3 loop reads CASSFNRVQETQYF. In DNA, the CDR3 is TGTGCCAGCAGCTTTAACAGGGTACAAGAGACCCAGTACTTC.